This T cell receptor (beta chain) came from a study of blood T cell repertoires in COVID-19. Study summary: Some COVID-19 samples were acute and others convalescent; all came from the United States, Italy and Spain. PBMCs, B-cell-depleted T cells, or T cells were the source of the cDNA or gDNA that made up the material.

As originally analysed: Estimated nucleated cell counts came from reference gene primer amplification. Method: immunoSEQ multiplex PCR; TCRdb's copy keeps in-frame clones and lacks some. The V and J calls and the clone size are those of that table, but D and trimming were determined from the DNA. Of 240,000 or so clones in the sample, approximately 87% are singletons; the top ten hold roughly 5.8%. Trimming took off 5 bases at V and 0 bases at J, with 16 bases between the two ends. The CDR3 has 17 residues. The germline V gene has CDR1 SEHNR and CDR2 FQNEAQ (reference sequence). The chain is built from TRBV7-9 and TRBJ1-4; no definite D call. The sequence was obtained from a man in his 60s with acute or convalescent COVID-19. The specimen sequenced was peripheral blood. CDR3: CASSKDGGLATNEKLFF. For the CDR3, the DNA is TGTGCCAGCAGCAAAGACGGCGGCTTGGCAACTAATGAAAAACTGTTTTTT. The full variable domain, rest sourced from reference TRBV7-9 and TRBJ1-4, is DTGVSQNPRHKITKRGQNVTFRCDPISEHNRLYWYRQTLGQGPEFLTYFQNEAQLEKSRLLSDRFSAERPKGSFSTLEIQRTEQGDSAMYLCASSKDGGLATNEKLFFGSGTQLSVL.